Sequencing of this T cell receptor beta chain was carried out in a study of neurological immune-mediated disorders. Concerning this clonotype: Its antigen is as yet unknown.

V was clipped by 8 bases and J by 2 bases, with 10 bases between them. The CDR3 sequence is 12 residues long. Germline values: CDR1 MNHEY, CDR2 SMNVEV (reference sequence). Time point described: longitudinal time-point 1 (baseline). Sequencing runs each yielded over 180 million TCR-beta sequences from 15-18 subjects. In TCRdb, the 5' RACE reads were re-called with MiXCR into one record per CDR3 protein. The sample consists of tens of thousands of distinct CDR3 sequences, 10% of them appearing once. Study observations and caveats: None of the CDR3 amino acid sequences found in expanded clones was shared across subjects. This suggests that the TCR-beta repertoires were private in all groups.

The sequenced sample was PBMCs. This clonotype was sampled from a man aged 25-40 years in good health. V and J are TRBV27 and TRBJ2-7; D is uncertain. The CDR3, as DNA: TGTGCCAGCGGATCCTACGCCTACGAGCAGTACTTC. It encodes CASGSYAYEQYF.